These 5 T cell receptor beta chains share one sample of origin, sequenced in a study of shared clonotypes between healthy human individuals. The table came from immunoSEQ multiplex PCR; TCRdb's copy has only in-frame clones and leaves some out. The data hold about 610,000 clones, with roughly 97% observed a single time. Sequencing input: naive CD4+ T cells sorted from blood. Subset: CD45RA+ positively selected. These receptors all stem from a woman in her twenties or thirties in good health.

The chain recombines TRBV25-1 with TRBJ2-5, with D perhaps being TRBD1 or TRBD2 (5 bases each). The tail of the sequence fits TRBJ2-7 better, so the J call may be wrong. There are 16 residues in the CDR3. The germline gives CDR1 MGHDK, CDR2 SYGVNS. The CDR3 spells CASRASLGESSYEQYF. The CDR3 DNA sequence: TGTGCCAGCAGAGCGTCTTTGGGGGAGAGCTCCTACGAGCAGTACTTC.

In DNA, the CDR3 is TGTGCCAGCAGTACCGCCCCGGTTAGCCGGAGGGAGACCCAGTACTTC. It translates to CASSTAPVSRRETQYF. The rearrangement uses TRBV7-3 and TRBJ2-5; possibly TRBD2 for D (5 bases). Trimming cost V 6 bases and J 5 bases, with 22 bases left between them. The CDR3 runs 16 residues. From germline, CDR1 is SGHTA and CDR2 FQGTGA.

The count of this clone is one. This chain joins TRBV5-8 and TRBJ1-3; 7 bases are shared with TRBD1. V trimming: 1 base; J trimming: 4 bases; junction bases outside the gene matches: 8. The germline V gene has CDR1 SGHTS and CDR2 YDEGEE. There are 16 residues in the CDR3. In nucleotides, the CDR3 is TGTGCCAGCAGCTTGAAGGGAAGGGGGCTAGGAAACACCATATATTTT. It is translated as CASSLKGRGLGNTIYF.

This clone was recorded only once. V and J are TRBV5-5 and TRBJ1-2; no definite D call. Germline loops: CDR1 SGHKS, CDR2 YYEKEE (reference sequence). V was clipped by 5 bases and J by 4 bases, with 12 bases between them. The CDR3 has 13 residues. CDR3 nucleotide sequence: TGTGCCAGCAGACTGGAGGATTTCTATGGCTACACCTTC. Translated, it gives CASRLEDFYGYTF.

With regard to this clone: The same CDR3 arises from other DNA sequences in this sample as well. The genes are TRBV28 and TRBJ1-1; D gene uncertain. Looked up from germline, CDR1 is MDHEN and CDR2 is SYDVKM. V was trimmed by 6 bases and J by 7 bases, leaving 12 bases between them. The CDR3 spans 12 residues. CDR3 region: CASSLGPFEAFF. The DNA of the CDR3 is TGTGCCAGCAGCCTTGGTCCTTTTGAAGCTTTCTTT.